A single sample is the source of the 25 T cell receptor beta chains below, sequenced in a study of identical twins. One entry per CDR3 protein results from TCRdb running MiXCR on the 5' RACE reads. Altogether a few hundred thousand distinct CDR3 sequences are present, about 18% being singletons, with the ten largest covering about 12%. Sequencing input: naive T cells sorted from blood. Receptors were obtained from a man in his fifties or sixties in good health.

The chain joins TRBV20-1 to TRBJ1-5; 7 nucleotides line up with TRBD1. The CDR3 is made up of 19 amino acids. Per germline, CDR1 DFQATT and CDR2 SNEGSKA (reference sequence). V dropped 0 bases and J dropped 3; count of bases not matched to a gene: 17. As DNA, the CDR3 is TGCAGTGCTAGAGATTGGAGCGGGTTTGGGAGGGGGCACAATCAGCCCCAGCATTTT. Translating it yields CSARDWSGFGRGHNQPQHF.

This clonotype was seen a handful of times. The V gene is TRBV10-3, the J gene TRBJ2-1; TRBD2 agrees at 12 bases. This CDR3 is 15 amino acids long. Germline-derived CDR1 and CDR2 are ENHRY and SYGVKD. V dropped 11 bases and J dropped 9; count of bases not matched to a gene: 14. Here the CDR3 reads CASQTPGLAGGEQFF. DNA of the CDR3: TGTGCCTCCCAAACTCCGGGACTAGCGGGTGGTGAGCAGTTCTTC.

There are many counts of this clonotype. CDR3 coding DNA: TGTGCCAGCAGCATCCTTTCCTCCGGGACTAGCGGGACTAGCTCCTACAATGAGCAGTTCTTC. Translating it yields CASSILSSGTSGTSSYNEQFF. The chain links TRBV11-1 to TRBJ2-1, with 13 bases lining up with TRBD2. The CDR3 is made up of 21 amino acids. Germline values: CDR1 SGHAT, CDR2 FQDESV (reference sequence). V was clipped by 5 bases and J by 0 bases; unmatched bases: 16. Supplemented by reference TRBV11-1 and TRBJ2-1, the full variable domain reads EAEVAQSPRYKITEKSQAVAFWCDPISGHATLYWYRQILGQGPELLVQFQDESVVDDSQLPKDRFSAERLKGVDSTLKIQPAELGDSAMYLCASSILSSGTSGTSSYNEQFFGPGTRLTVL.

The sample holds a few counts of this clonotype. This chain joins TRBV11-2 and TRBJ2-1; 11 nucleotides match TRBD2. The CDR3 is made up of 16 amino acids. Germline CDR1 reads SGHAT; CDR2 reads FQNNGV. The ends lost 0 bases at V and 8 bases at J; junction bases unmatched: 6. The DNA of the CDR3 is TGTGCCAGCAGCTTAGATCTGACTAGCGGGAACGATGAGCAGTTCTTC. Translation: CASSLDLTSGNDEQFF.

This rearrangement joins TRBV10-2 to TRBJ1-1; TRBD1 matches at 11 bases. The CDR3 loop spans 14 amino acids. J gave up 5 bases and V 6 bases, and 5 bases lay outside the gene matches. CDR1 is WSHSY, CDR2 SAAADI, per germline. For the CDR3, the DNA is TGCGCCAGCAGGGACAGGGGGCGGTGGACTGAAGCTTTCTTT. Its translation: CASRDRGRWTEAFF.

The chain couples TRBV7-9 to TRBJ2-7, with D perhaps matching TRBD1 (5 bases). Trimming pared 1 base from V and 7 bases from J, leaving 11 bases between. The CDR3 covers 13 residues. The germline V gene has CDR1 SEHNR and CDR2 FQNEAQ (reference sequence). The CDR3 loop reads CASSLGSGWEQYF. In DNA form, the CDR3 reads TGTGCCAGCAGCTTAGGGTCAGGGTGGGAGCAGTACTTC.

The chain is built from TRBV7-2 and TRBJ2-3; 8 nucleotides match TRBD1. Trimming at V came to 6 bases and at J to 0 bases, leaving 5 bases not matched to a gene. This CDR3 has 15 amino acids. From germline, CDR1 is SGHTA and CDR2 FQGNSA. The CDR3 nucleotides read TGTGCCAGCAGAAACACAGGGGGTAGCACAGATACGCAGTATTTT. It encodes CASRNTGGSTDTQYF.

This clonotype was detected a few times. CDR3 DNA: TGTGCCAGCAGCGCCAACCAAGAGACCCAGTACTTC. The encoded protein is CASSANQETQYF. The rearrangement links TRBV7-6 to TRBJ2-5, with unresolved D. Germline V gives CDR1 SGHVS, CDR2 FNYEAQ. This CDR3 has 12 amino acids. V was shortened by 5 bases and J by 0 bases, with 4 bases between the two germline ends.

This clonotype was picked up many times. The J gene is TRBJ2-7, the V gene TRBV12-3 or TRBV12-4; 7 nucleotides align to TRBD1. The CDR3 contains 14 residues. Germline trimming cut 5 bases from V and 6 bases from J; bases unmatched to any gene: 10. The CDR3 reads CASSQQGLLSEQYF. The CDR3 DNA reads TGTGCCAGCAGTCAACAGGGGTTGCTATCCGAGCAGTACTTC.

This clonotype was seen many times. The chain links TRBV5-1 to TRBJ2-7; no clear D gene. The CDR3 covers 12 residues. Germline V lookup: CDR1 SGHRS, CDR2 YFSETQ. V gave up 4 bases and J gave up 6 bases, with 11 bases separating them. Here the CDR3 DNA reads TGCGCCAGCAGCCCCACGGAGACCGAGCAGTACTTC. Protein sequence: CASSPTETEQYF. Variable domain in full (rest from reference TRBV5-1 and TRBJ2-7): KAGVTQTPRYLIKTRGQQVTLSCSPISGHRSVSWYQQTPGQGLQFLFEYFSETQRNKGNFPGRFSGRQFSNSRSEMNVSTLELGDSALYLCASSPTETEQYFGPGTRLTVT.

This rearrangement joins TRBV7-9 to TRBJ2-4, with TRBD1 as a possible D gene (5 bases). The CDR3 spans 15 residues. In germline, CDR1 is SEHNR, CDR2 FQNEAQ (reference sequence). Trimming left V 1 base short and J 0 bases short, with 7 bases between. The CDR3 sequence: CASSLGTIAKNIQYF. For the CDR3, the DNA is TGTGCCAGCAGCTTAGGGACAATAGCCAAAAACATTCAGTACTTC. The full variable domain, rest sourced from reference TRBV7-9 and TRBJ2-4, is DTGVSQNPRHKITKRGQNVTFRCDPISEHNRLYWYRQTLGQGPEFLTYFQNEAQLEKSRLLSDRFSAERPKGSFSTLEIQRTEQGDSAMYLCASSLGTIAKNIQYFGAGTRLSVL.

This CDR3 is CATQTGPNIQYF. The CDR3 DNA sequence: TGTGCCACCCAGACAGGTCCCAACATTCAGTACTTC. The chain uses TRBV7-9 and TRBJ2-4; TRBD1 is a possible D gene (6 bases). Looked up from germline, CDR1 is SEHNR and CDR2 is FQNEAQ (reference sequence). V was pared by 10 bases and J by 7 bases, with 14 bases between. The CDR3 runs to 12 residues.

This clonotype was detected only a few times. The rearrangement joins TRBV18 to TRBJ2-7; D is unclear. Germline V CDR1 and CDR2: KGHSH, LQKENI. The V gene lost 2 bases and the J gene lost 6 bases, with 14 bases spanning the gap. The CDR3 length is 14 residues. The CDR3 nucleotides read TGTGCCAGCTCACCATTGACGGGTGTCCTCGAGCAGTACTTC. Its translation: CASSPLTGVLEQYF. Full variable domain (remainder filled in from reference TRBV18 and TRBJ2-7): NAGVMQNPRHLVRRRGQEARLRCSPMKGHSHVYWYRQLPEEGLKFMVYLQKENIIDESGMPKERFSAEFPKEGPSILRIQQVVRGDSAAYFCASSPLTGVLEQYFGPGTRLTVT.

This clonotype came up many times. The gene calls are TRBV5-1 and TRBJ2-1; the D call may be TRBD1 or TRBD2 (6 bases each). Germline CDR1 SGHRS, CDR2 YFSETQ. The CDR3 is 13 residues long. V was cut by 4 bases and J by 5 bases, with 10 bases left in between. The CDR3 is CASSGGTNNEQFF. The CDR3 DNA reads as TGCGCCAGCAGCGGGGGGACAAACAATGAGCAGTTCTTC.

The chain links TRBV7-9 to TRBJ2-7; possibly TRBD1 or TRBD2 for D (5 bases each). Between the trimmed V and J ends, which lost 4 bases and 7 bases, there was a span of 20 bases. The length of the CDR3 is 15 residues. Germline V gene data show CDR1 as SEHNR and CDR2 as FQNEAQ (reference sequence). The CDR3 reads CASSSSPRGRGEQYF. The CDR3 nucleotides are TGTGCCAGCAGCTCCTCCCCCCGGGGCAGAGGGGAGCAGTACTTC.

The chain carries TRBV29-1 and TRBJ2-1; 12 bases are a match to TRBD1. The V segment lost 4 bases and the J segment 12 bases; nucleotides outside the gene matches: 10. CDR3 length: 14 amino acids. The germline gives CDR1 SQVTM, CDR2 ANQGSEA. The CDR3 protein is CSVGPGQGARGQFF. CDR3 DNA sequence: TGCAGCGTTGGACCGGGACAGGGGGCGCGGGGGCAGTTCTTC.

This clonotype appeared many times. The CDR3 reads CASSFFEGYEQYF. DNA for the CDR3: TGCGCCAGCAGCTTTTTTGAGGGATACGAGCAGTACTTC. The chain carries TRBV5-1 and TRBJ2-7, with a tentative D call TRBD2 (5 bases). Germline CDR1 and CDR2: SGHRS and YFSETQ. CDR3 length equals 13 residues. Deletions cut 2 bases from V and 4 bases from J, with 10 bases between.

This clonotype was seen repeatedly, ten times or more. The chain is built from TRBV5-1 and TRBJ2-5; 10 bases line up with TRBD2. Trimming at V came to 4 bases and at J to 4 bases, leaving 7 bases not matched to a gene. The CDR3 has 15 amino acids. Germline loops: CDR1 SGHRS, CDR2 YFSETQ. The CDR3 loop reads CASSLTLAGGETQYF. CDR3 in DNA: TGCGCCAGCAGCCTTACCTTAGCGGGAGGAGAGACCCAGTACTTC.

This chain joins TRBV7-2 and TRBJ2-5; D ambiguous. This CDR3 spans 15 amino acids. Trimming stripped 5 bases from V and 1 base from J, with 14 bases between. Germline-derived CDR1 and CDR2 are SGHTA and FQGNSA. The CDR3: CASSSLNPFQETQYF. In DNA, the CDR3 is TGTGCCAGCAGCAGCTTGAACCCGTTCCAAGAGACCCAGTACTTC. Drawing the rest from reference TRBV7-2 and TRBJ2-5, the complete variable domain is GAGVSQSPSNKVTEKGKDVELRCDPISGHTALYWYRQSLGQGLEFLIYFQGNSAPDKSGLPSDRFSAERTGGSVSTLTIQRTQQEDSAVYLCASSSLNPFQETQYFGPGTRLLVL.

This clonotype was detected many times. The chain carries TRBV3-1 and TRBJ2-1; D ambiguous. Trimming cost V 0 bases and J 0 bases, with 9 bases left between them. Germline V gene lookup returns CDR1 LGHDT and CDR2 YNNKEL (reference sequence). The CDR3 contains 16 residues. The CDR3 spells CASSQEVRLSYNEQFF. CDR3 in DNA: TGTGCCAGCAGCCAAGAGGTCAGACTCTCCTACAATGAGCAGTTCTTC.

About this clonotype itself: A much larger clone is a single base away; this may be a read error. CDR3 sequence (DNA): TGCGCCAGCAGCCCGCAGCTCGCTAGCACAGATACGCAGTATTTT. Amino acid sequence: CASSPQLASTDTQYF. The V gene is TRBV5-1, the J gene TRBJ2-3; D call uncertain. Trimming removed 4 bases at V and 0 bases at J, with 12 bases between. Germline CDR1 and CDR2: SGHRS and YFSETQ. This CDR3 has 15 residues.

This clonotype was seen more than once but under ten times. The V and J genes are TRBV20-1 and TRBJ2-1; possible D gene TRBD2, 5 bases. This CDR3 region has 15 residues. CDR1 DFQATT and CDR2 SNEGSKA come from the germline V gene (reference sequence). Trimming took 1 base from V and 4 from J, leaving 14 bases between them. The CDR3 region is CSARARTLRYNEQFF. CDR3 DNA sequence: TGCAGTGCTAGAGCACGGACTCTCCGTTACAATGAGCAGTTCTTC.

This clonotype was picked up a small number of times. The rearrangement joins TRBV7-9 to TRBJ2-5; 9 bases agree with TRBD2. Germline CDR1 SEHNR, CDR2 FQNEAQ (reference sequence). The ends lost 6 bases at V and 0 bases at J; junction bases unmatched: 8. The CDR3 extends over 16 amino acids. The CDR3 loop is CASRRSGGMYQETQYF. For the CDR3, the DNA is TGTGCCAGCAGACGTAGCGGGGGAATGTACCAAGAGACCCAGTACTTC.

This clonotype was counted ten times or more. The V call is TRBV5-5, the J call TRBJ1-5, with D maybe TRBD1 (6 bases). V lost 2 bases and J 5 bases, leaving 8 bases between the germline ends. The CDR3 has 13 residues. Germline CDR1 reads SGHKS; CDR2 reads YYEKEE (reference sequence). This CDR3 reads CASSLQGDQPQHF. For the CDR3, the DNA is TGTGCCAGCAGCTTACAGGGTGATCAGCCCCAGCATTTT. Variable domain in full (rest from reference TRBV5-5 and TRBJ1-5): DAGVTQSPTHLIKTRGQQVTLRCSPISGHKSVSWYQQVLGQGPQFIFQYYEKEERGRGNFPDRFSARQFPNYSSELNVNALLLGDSALYLCASSLQGDQPQHFGDGTRLSIL.

This clonotype was recorded at least ten times. The rearrangement uses TRBV5-1 and TRBJ2-7, with D perhaps matching TRBD1 (6 bases). The V end lost 4 bases, the J end lost 3 bases, and 11 bases lay between the germline ends. Germline loops: CDR1 SGHRS, CDR2 YFSETQ. The CDR3 consists of 13 residues. The CDR3 protein is CASSLSQGYEQYF. CDR3 DNA sequence: TGCGCCAGCAGCCTCTCACAGGGCTACGAGCAGTACTTC.